This T cell receptor (beta chain) was found in a study of human T cells and chemical hapten exposure. Specified time point: pre-sensitization, week 0. The treatment here: therapeutic diphenylcyclopropenone sensitization with weekly scalp DPC. The CDR3 contains 14 residues. The germline V gene has CDR1 KGHSH and CDR2 LQKENI. Trimming removed 6 bases from V and 4 bases from J, with 15 bases in between. TCRdb ran MiXCR on the RACE reads and lists one entry per CDR3 protein. Counted here are about 39,000 distinct CDR3 sequences, 12% occurring once; the ten biggest clones make up approximately 5.3%. This clonotype appeared many times. Its antigen is undetermined. Study-wide findings and caveats: Expanded TCRs created a significantly greater count of big CDR3 similarity clusters than controls did.

The sequence came from a woman aged 25 to 39 with alopecia areata. Some clones in this sample may be carry-over from other donors' samples. The specimen comprised whole blood, sampled in connection with sensitization to the hapten diphenylcyclopropenone (DPC). The V call is TRBV18, the J call TRBJ1-1; D remains unclear. The CDR3 DNA reads as TGTGCCAGCTCGGCACGGGAGGGTGGCACTGAAGCTTTCTTT. Amino acids: CASSAREGGTEAFF.